This T cell receptor beta chain came from a study of T cells in Graves' hyperthyroidism and ophthalmopathy. Clinical symptoms, serum thyroxine, TRAb, thyroid ultrasound and orbital computed tomography informed diagnoses. It was 8 to 10 ml of fresh peripheral blood that supplied the PBMCs. V lost 4 bases, J lost 0 bases, and 6 bases lay in between. This CDR3 region has 12 residues. The germline V gene has CDR1 GTSNPN and CDR2 SVGIG (reference sequence). There were TCR beta CDR3 regions amplified from RNA transcripts. During a first-round RT-PCR of the TCR CDR3, the HTBI primer set was used. TCRdb used MiXCR to reprocess the multiplex PCR reads, holding one entry per CDR3 protein. The table shows about 270,000 distinct CDR3 sequences, with 20% to 25% occurring only once.

This sequence joins TRBV30 and TRBJ2-5; D remains unclear. This TCR was sampled from a young man with Graves' ophthalmopathy. Specimen: blood. CDR3 protein: CAWTPYQETQYF. CDR3 bases: TGTGCCTGGACACCTTACCAAGAGACCCAGTACTTC.